These T cell receptor beta chains were read from a single sample in a study of cytomegalovirus exposure and HLA in healthy donors. The assay was immunoSEQ multiplex PCR, and TCRdb's table has in-frame clones only and misses some. In the table there are about 130,000 clones, roughly 82% of which are singletons. Sequenced: PBMCs. The receptors come from a male donor in good health and CMV-seropositive. CDR3s include the opening cysteine and the closing phenylalanine or tryptophan. D genes are given only for firm matches. Size tells how often a clone was seen (once, few, many) or the class of an expanded clone, and some rows leave it out.

TRBJ2-7	TRBV7-6	NA	NA	TGTGCCAGCAGCGCGGGGACCCTCGAGCAGTACTTC	CASSAGTLEQYF
TRBJ1-6	TRBV5-4	NA	NA	TGTGCCAGCAGCTTTCCCGGGGGGGTGGTTAATTCACCCCTCCACTTT	CASSFPGGVVNSPLHF
TRBJ1-1	TRBV28	NA	TRBD1	TGTGCCAGCAGTTTGAGAGGGGGCATGGGGACTGAAGCTTTCTTT	CASSLRGGMGTEAFF
TRBJ2-1	TRBV7-2	NA	TRBD1	TGTGCCAGCAGCTTCCAACAGGGGGCGAATGAGCAGTTCTTC	CASSFQQGANEQFF
TRBJ2-1	TRBV7-9	NA	TRBD2	TGTGCCAGCCAGGGGCGGGGGGACATCTACAATGAGCAGTTCTTC	CASQGRGDIYNEQFF
TRBJ2-2	TRBV9	once	TRBD2	TGTGCCAGCAGCCCTACTAGCGGGCTGAACACCGGGGAGCTGTTTTTT	CASSPTSGLNTGELFF
TRBJ2-2	TRBV7-9	NA	TRBD2	TGTGCCAGCAGCTCGGGGATTCTAGCGGGTAGGACCGGGGAGCTGTTTTTT	CASSSGILAGRTGELFF
TRBJ2-7	TRBV7-9	NA	NA	TGTGCCAGCAGCTTAGTTGGCGGGACCCACGTCGGGCAGTACTTC	CASSLVGGTHVGQYF
TRBJ2-5	TRBV28	NA	TRBD1	TGTGCCAGCAGTTTTCAAAGACTCGGACAGGATCAAGAGACCCAGTACTTC	CASSFQRLGQDQETQYF
TRBJ2-6	TRBV5-1	NA	NA	TGCGCCAGCAGCTTGGGGGGGACATCCTACTCTGGGGCCAACGGCCTGACTTTC	CASSLGGTSYSGANGLTF
TRBJ1-1	TRBV21-1	NA	NA	TGTGCCAGCAGCCTTCGGAAGCGGGTGAACACTGAAGCTTTCTTT	CASSLRKRVNTEAFF
TRBJ2-5	TRBV5-1	NA	NA	TGCGCCAGCAGCTTGGAAGCGTCCCAGGAGACCCAGTACTTC	CASSLEASQETQYF
TRBJ2-7	TRBV29-1	NA	NA	TGCAGCGCCCTACCACAGGGGGGGAACTCCTACGAGCAGTACTTC	CSALPQGGNSYEQYF
TRBJ2-3	TRBV27	NA	NA	TGTGCCAGCAAAGGACTATACACAGATACGCAGTATTTT	CASKGLYTDTQYF
TRBJ2-7	TRBV28	NA	TRBD2	TGTGCCAGCAGTTCGCGGACTAGCGGGTCCTACGAGCAGTACTTC	CASSSRTSGSYEQYF
TRBJ1-3	TRBV14	NA	NA	TGTGCCAGCAGCCAAGGAACGGGGGGAACTGGAAACACCATATATTTT	CASSQGTGGTGNTIYF
TRBJ2-7	TRBV30	NA	TRBD1	TGTGCCTGGGGACAGGGGAACCCCTACGAGCAGTACTTC	CAWGQGNPYEQYF
TRBJ2-7	TRBV30	NA	NA	TGTGCCTGGAGTGTACCAGGTCCCTACGAGCAGTACTTC	CAWSVPGPYEQYF
TRBJ1-1	TRBV7-2	few	NA	TGTGCCAGCAGCTTGGGGAGTGAAGCTTTCTTT	CASSLGSEAFF
TRBJ2-1	TRBV7-3	once	NA	TGTGCCAGCAGGTCGACAGGGAGGCTCTACAATGAGCAGTTCTTC	CASRSTGRLYNEQFF
TRBJ2-7	TRBV7-9	once	TRBD1	TGTGCCAGCAGCACTTCGACAGGGATCTACGAGCAGTACTTC	CASSTSTGIYEQYF
TRBJ2-7	TRBV6-5	NA	TRBD1	TGTGCCAGCAGTCACAGGGGCGAGCAGTACTTC	CASSHRGEQYF
TRBJ2-7	TRBV27	NA	TRBD1	TGTGCCAGCAGCAGGGACAGGGCCTACGAGCAGTACTTC	CASSRDRAYEQYF
TRBJ1-2	TRBV5-4	NA	TRBD1	TGTGCCAGCAGCCTCACAGGGGGCAATGGCTACACCTTC	CASSLTGGNGYTF
TRBJ1-1	TRBV27	NA	NA	TGTGCCAGCAGTTATCTGGGCGCTGAAGCTTTCTTT	CASSYLGAEAFF
TRBJ2-5	TRBV28	NA	TRBD2	TGTGCCAGCAGTTTATCTTCAGCGGGGTTACAAGAGACCCAGTACTTC	CASSLSSAGLQETQYF
TRBJ2-7	TRBV30	few	NA	TGTGCCTGGAGTGCAACCGGGGGAGCCGAGCAGTACTTC	CAWSATGGAEQYF
TRBJ1-5	TRBV21-1	NA	NA	TGTGCCAGCAGCAAGACAGGGCGGAATAGCAATCAGCCCCAGCATTTT	CASSKTGRNSNQPQHF
TRBJ1-1	TRBV19	NA	NA	TGTGCCAGTCGTATGCAGGACCTGGGGCCTGCTGAAGCTTCCTTT	CASRMQDLGPAEASF
TRBJ2-7	TRBV5-5	NA	TRBD2	TGTGCCAGCAGCGGGACTAGGGCACACTCCTACGAGCAGTACTTC	CASSGTRAHSYEQYF
TRBJ1-1	TRBV5-4	NA	NA	TGTGCCAGCAGCGCCGGTTGGACTGAAGCTTTCTTT	CASSAGWTEAFF
TRBJ2-2	TRBV29-1	once	TRBD2	TGCAGCGCCTACAGGGGCTTAAGCGGGAGGGCCGGGGAGCTGTTTTTT	CSAYRGLSGRAGELFF
TRBJ1-5	TRBV4-1	NA	NA	TGCGCCAGCAGCCAAGAGGGGCGGGAGTTGGAGCCCCAGCATTTT	CASSQEGRELEPQHF
TRBJ1-4	TRBV27	NA	NA	TGTGCCAGCAGTTTATCGGGTCGGGGATACAGGGCGTCTAATGAAAAACTGTTTTTT	CASSLSGRGYRASNEKLFF
TRBJ2-2	TRBV18	once	TRBD2	TGTGCCAGCTCACCACCGACGGGCGGGAGGAAGGCCGGGGAGCTGTTTTTT	CASSPPTGGRKAGELFF
TRBJ2-3	TRBV4-2	NA	TRBD2	TGTGCCAGCAGCCTGGGACTAGCATCAGATACGCAGTATTTT	CASSLGLASDTQYF
TRBJ2-7	TRBV30	once	TRBD1	TGTGCCTGGAGCAGGGGGCGAACTAGCGAGCAGTACTTC	CAWSRGRTSEQYF
TRBJ2-3	TRBV6-5	NA	NA	TGTGCCAGCAGTTACGGTCGGCAGACTGATACGCAGTATTTT	CASSYGRQTDTQYF
TRBJ1-1	TRBV2	NA	NA	TGTGCCAGCAGTGAACCTAAGACTGAAGCTTTCTTT	CASSEPKTEAFF
TRBJ1-5	TRBV19	few	TRBD1	TGTGCCAGTAGTATAGGGACAGGGATAAGTCAGCCCCAGCATTTT	CASSIGTGISQPQHF
TRBJ2-1	TRBV2	NA	TRBD1	TGTGCCAGCAGCCGGGACAGGGGTAACAATGAGCAGTTCTTC	CASSRDRGNNEQFF
TRBJ2-1	TRBV7-8	NA	TRBD2	TGTGCCAGCAGCTTAGGGGGAGCTAGCGGGAGCTCCTACAATGAGCAGTTCTTC	CASSLGGASGSSYNEQFF
TRBJ1-4	TRBV18	NA	NA	TGTGCCAGCTCACCGCGGGACGGACACGAAAAACTGTTTTTT	CASSPRDGHEKLFF
TRBJ2-5	TRBV6-4	NA	TRBD2	TGTGCCAGCAGTCTAACCGGGACTAGCAGGGAGACCCAGTACTTC	CASSLTGTSRETQYF
TRBJ2-5	TRBV4-2	NA	NA	TGTGCCAGCAGCCGGGGGCGGGCTAGCGGCCAAGAGACCCAGTACTTC	CASSRGRASGQETQYF